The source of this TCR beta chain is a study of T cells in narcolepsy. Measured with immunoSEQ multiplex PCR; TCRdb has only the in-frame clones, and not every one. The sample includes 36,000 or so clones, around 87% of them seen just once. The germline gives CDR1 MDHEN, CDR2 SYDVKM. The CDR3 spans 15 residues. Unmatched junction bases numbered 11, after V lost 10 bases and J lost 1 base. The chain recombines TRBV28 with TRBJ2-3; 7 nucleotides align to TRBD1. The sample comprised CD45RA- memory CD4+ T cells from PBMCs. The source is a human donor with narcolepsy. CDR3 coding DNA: TGTGCCACCCACCTATCAGGACAGGGCACAGATACGCAGTATTTT. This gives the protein CATHLSGQGTDTQYF.